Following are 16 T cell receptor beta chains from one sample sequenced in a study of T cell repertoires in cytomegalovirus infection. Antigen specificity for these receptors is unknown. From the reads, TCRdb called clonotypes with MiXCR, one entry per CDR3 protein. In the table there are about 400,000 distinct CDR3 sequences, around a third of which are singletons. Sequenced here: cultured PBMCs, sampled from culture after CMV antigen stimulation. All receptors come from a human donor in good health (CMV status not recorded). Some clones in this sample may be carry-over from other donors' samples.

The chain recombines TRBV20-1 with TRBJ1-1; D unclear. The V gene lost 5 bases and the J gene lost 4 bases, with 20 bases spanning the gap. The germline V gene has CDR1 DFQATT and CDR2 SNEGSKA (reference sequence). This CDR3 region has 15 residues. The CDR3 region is CSAGRLGGQGTEAFF. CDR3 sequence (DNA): TGCAGTGCTGGCCGCCTGGGTGGTCAAGGCACTGAAGCTTTCTTT.

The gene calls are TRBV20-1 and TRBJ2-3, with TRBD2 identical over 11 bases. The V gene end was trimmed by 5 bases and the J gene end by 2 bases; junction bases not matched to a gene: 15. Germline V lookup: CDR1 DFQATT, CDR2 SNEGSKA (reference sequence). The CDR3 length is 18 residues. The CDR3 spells CSAFAGTSGIDATDTQYF. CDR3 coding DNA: TGCAGTGCTTTCGCCGGGACTAGCGGAATAGACGCCACAGATACGCAGTATTTT.

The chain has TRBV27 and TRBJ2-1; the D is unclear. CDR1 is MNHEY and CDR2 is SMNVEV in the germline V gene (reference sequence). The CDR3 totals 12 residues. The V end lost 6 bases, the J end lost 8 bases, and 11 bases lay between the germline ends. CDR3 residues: CASRKSRDEQFF. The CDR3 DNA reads TGTGCCAGCAGGAAATCTCGGGATGAGCAGTTCTTC.

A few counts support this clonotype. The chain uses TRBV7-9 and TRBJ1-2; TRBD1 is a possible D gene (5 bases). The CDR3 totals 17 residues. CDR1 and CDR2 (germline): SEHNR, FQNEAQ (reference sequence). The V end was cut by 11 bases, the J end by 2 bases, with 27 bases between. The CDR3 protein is CAGTGVAIKNSNYGYTF. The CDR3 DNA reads TGTGCCGGAACGGGGGTGGCCATTAAGAACTCGAACTATGGCTACACCTTC.

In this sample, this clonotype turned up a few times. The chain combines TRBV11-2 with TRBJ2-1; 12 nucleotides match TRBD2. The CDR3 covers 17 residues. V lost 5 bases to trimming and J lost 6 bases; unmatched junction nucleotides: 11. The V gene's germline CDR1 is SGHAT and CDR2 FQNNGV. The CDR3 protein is CASSPWRGLAGINEQFF. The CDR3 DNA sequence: TGTGCCAGCAGCCCCTGGCGAGGACTAGCGGGAATCAATGAGCAGTTCTTC. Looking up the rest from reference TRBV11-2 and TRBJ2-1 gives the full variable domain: EAGVAQSPRYKIIEKRQSVAFWCNPISGHATLYWYQQILGQGPKLLIQFQNNGVVDDSQLPKDRFSAERLKGVDSTLKIQPAKLEDSAVYLCASSPWRGLAGINEQFFGPGTRLTVL.

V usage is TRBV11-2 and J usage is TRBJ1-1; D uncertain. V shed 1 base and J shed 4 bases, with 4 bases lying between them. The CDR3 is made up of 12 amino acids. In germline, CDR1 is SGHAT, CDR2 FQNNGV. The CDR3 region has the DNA TGTGCCAGCAGCTTAGGAACCACTGAAGCTTTCTTT. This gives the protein CASSLGTTEAFF.

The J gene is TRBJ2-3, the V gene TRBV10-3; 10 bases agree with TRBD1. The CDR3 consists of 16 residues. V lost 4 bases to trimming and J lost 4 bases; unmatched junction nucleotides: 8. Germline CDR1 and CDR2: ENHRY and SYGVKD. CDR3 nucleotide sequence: TGTGCCATCAGTGCCGGACAGGGGGAGAAGGCAGATACGCAGTATTTT. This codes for CAISAGQGEKADTQYF.

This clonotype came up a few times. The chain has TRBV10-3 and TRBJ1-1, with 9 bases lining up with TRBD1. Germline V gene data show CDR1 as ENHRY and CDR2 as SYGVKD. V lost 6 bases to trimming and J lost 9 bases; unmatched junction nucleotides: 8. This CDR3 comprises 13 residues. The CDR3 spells CAIRGTGLTKAFF. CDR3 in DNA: TGTGCCATCAGAGGGACAGGGTTGACCAAAGCTTTCTTT.

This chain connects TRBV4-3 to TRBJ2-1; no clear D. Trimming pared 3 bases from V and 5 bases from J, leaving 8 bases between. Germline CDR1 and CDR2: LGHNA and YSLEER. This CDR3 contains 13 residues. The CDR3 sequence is CASSQYSDNEQFF. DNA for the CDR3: TGCGCCAGCAGCCAGTACAGCGACAATGAGCAGTTCTTC.

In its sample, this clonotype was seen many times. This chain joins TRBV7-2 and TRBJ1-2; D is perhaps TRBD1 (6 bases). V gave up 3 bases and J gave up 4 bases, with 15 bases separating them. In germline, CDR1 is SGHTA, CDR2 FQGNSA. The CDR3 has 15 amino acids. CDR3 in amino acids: CASSFLTGGGYGYTF. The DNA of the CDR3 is TGTGCCAGCAGCTTTCTTACGGGGGGCGGCTATGGCTACACCTTC.

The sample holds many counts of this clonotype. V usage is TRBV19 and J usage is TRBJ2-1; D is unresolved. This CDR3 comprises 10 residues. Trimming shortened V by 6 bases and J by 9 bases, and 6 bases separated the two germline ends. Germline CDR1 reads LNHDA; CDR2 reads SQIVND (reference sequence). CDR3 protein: CASSSGEQFF. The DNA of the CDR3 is TGTGCCAGTAGCTCGGGTGAGCAGTTCTTC.

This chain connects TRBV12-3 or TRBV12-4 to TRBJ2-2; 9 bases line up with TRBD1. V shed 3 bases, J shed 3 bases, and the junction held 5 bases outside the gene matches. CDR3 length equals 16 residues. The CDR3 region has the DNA TGTGCCAGCAGTTTTCTCGACAGGGGGGACACCGGGGAGCTGTTTTTT. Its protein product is CASSFLDRGDTGELFF.

This chain's CDR3 is CASRNPGQAGEQYF. In DNA, the CDR3 is TGTGCCAGCAGGAATCCGGGACAGGCGGGGGAGCAGTACTTC. The chain uses TRBV28 and TRBJ2-7; 8 positions agree with TRBD1. This CDR3 is 14 amino acids long. V lost 6 bases and J lost 7; bases outside the gene matches: 11. Germline CDR1 and CDR2: MDHEN and SYDVKM. The full variable domain, in which reference TRBV28 and TRBJ2-7 provide the parts outside the CDR3, is DVKVTQSSRYLVKRTGEKVFLECVQDMDHENMFWYRQDPGLGLRLIYFSYDVKMKEKGDIPEGYSVSREKKERFSLILESASTNQTSMYLCASRNPGQAGEQYFGPGTRLTVT.

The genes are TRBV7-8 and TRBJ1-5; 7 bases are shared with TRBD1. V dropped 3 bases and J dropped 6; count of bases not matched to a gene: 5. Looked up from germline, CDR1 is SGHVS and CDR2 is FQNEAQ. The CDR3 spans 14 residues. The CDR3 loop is CASSFTGAGQPQHF. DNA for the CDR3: TGTGCCAGCAGCTTTACAGGGGCTGGTCAGCCCCAGCATTTT. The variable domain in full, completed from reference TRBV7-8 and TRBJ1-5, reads GAGVSQSPRYKVAKRGQDVALRCDPISGHVSLFWYQQALGQGPEFLTYFQNEAQLDKSGLPSDRFFAERPEGSVSTLKIQRTQQEDSAVYLCASSFTGAGQPQHFGDGTRLSIL.

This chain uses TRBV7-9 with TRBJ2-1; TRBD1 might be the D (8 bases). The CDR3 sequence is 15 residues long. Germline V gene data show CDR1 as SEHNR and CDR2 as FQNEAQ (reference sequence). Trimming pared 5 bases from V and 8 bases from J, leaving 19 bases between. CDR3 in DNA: TGTGCCAGCAGCCCGACGGACAGGGAGGGGGATGAGCAGTTCTTC. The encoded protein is CASSPTDREGDEQFF.

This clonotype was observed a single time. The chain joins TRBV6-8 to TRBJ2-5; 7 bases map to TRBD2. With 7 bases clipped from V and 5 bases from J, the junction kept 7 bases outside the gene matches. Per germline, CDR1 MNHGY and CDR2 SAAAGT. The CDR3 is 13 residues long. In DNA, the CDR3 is TGTGCCAGCAAGCCGGGAGGCTGGGAGACCCAGTACTTC. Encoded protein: CASKPGGWETQYF.